This T cell receptor (beta chain) is drawn from a study of T cells in localized non-small cell lung cancer. Only in-frame clones appear in the TCRdb table, and some are missing; sequencing was by immunoSEQ multiplex PCR. The sample contains about 83,000 clones, approximately 80% of which appear only once. J was trimmed by 2 bases and V by 9 bases; bases with no gene match: 14. From germline, CDR1 is SEHNR and CDR2 FQNEAQ (reference sequence). The CDR3 length is 17 residues. The sample consisted of peripheral blood, taken before any cancer treatment. This receptor was obtained from a female donor of 60 years or more with stage I lung adenocarcinoma. The chain links TRBV7-9 to TRBJ2-2, with 8 bases matching TRBD1. For the CDR3, the DNA is TGTGCCAGTCCGACAGGGGAAAACCCGATAAACACCGGGGAGCTGTTTTTT. It specifies CASPTGENPINTGELFF.